This T cell receptor (beta chain) was observed in a study of blood T cell repertoires in COVID-19. On the study more broadly: Sites across the United States, Italy and Spain contributed samples from acute and convalescent COVID-19.

V gave up 5 bases and J gave up 2 bases, with 9 bases separating them. This CDR3 comprises 14 residues. Germline V gives CDR1 SGHVS, CDR2 FQNEAQ. Source study methods: Reference gene primer amplification gave estimated nucleated cell counts. The table came from immunoSEQ multiplex PCR; TCRdb's copy has only in-frame clones and leaves some out. That table is the source of V, J and clone size, and D and trimming were worked out from the DNA. Of 25,000 to 30,000 clones in the sample, approximately 87% were seen once. The gene calls are TRBV7-8 and TRBJ2-2; possible D gene TRBD2, 5 bases. This clonotype was obtained from a man between 65 and 85 years old with active COVID-19. The sequencing input was peripheral blood. This CDR3 is CASSLDYNTGELFF. The DNA of the CDR3 is TGTGCCAGCAGCCTAGACTACAACACCGGGGAGCTGTTTTTT.